The T cell receptor (beta chain) under discussion was sequenced for a study of monozygotic twins with inflammatory bowel disease. Points from the study as a whole: Differences in immunosuppressive treatment may have been a source of added variability in patient repertoires. Healthy co-twins had higher TCRbeta inverse Simpson diversity than their IBD twins.

Germline V gene sequence: CDR1 SQVTM, CDR2 ANQGSEA. The CDR3 runs 14 residues. For this clonotype: What it recognizes is unknown.

Each CDR3 protein gets one entry in TCRdb, which reprocessed the 5' RACE reads and gives no DNA. This repertoire includes 350,000 to 500,000 distinct CDR3 sequences. V usage is TRBV29-1 and J usage is TRBJ2-4; the TRBD1 assignment by TCRdb is unverifiable without DNA. The receptor comes from a human donor with ulcerative colitis or Crohn's disease, or a healthy co-twin of an affected twin (not recorded which). Sequencing was done on a sample of blood. The CDR3 is CSVTGGLAKNIQYF.